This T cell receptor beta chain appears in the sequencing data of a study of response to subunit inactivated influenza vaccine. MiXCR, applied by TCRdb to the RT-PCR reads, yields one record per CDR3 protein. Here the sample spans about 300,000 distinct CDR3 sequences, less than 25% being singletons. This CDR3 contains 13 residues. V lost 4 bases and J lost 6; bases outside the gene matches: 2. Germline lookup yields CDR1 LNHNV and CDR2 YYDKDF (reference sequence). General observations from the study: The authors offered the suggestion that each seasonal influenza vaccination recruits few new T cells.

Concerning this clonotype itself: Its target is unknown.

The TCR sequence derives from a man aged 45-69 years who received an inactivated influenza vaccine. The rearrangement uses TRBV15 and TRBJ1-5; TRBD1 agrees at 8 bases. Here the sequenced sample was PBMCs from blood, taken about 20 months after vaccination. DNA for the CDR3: TGTGCCACCAGCACAGGGGGCGGTCAGCCCCAGCATTTT. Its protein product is CATSTGGGQPQHF. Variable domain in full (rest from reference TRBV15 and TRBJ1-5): DAMVIQNPRYQVTQFGKPVTLSCSQTLNHNVMYWYQQKSSQAPKLLFHYYDKDFNNEADTPDNFQSRRPNTSFCFLDIRSPGLGDTAMYLCATSTGGGQPQHFGDGTRLSIL.